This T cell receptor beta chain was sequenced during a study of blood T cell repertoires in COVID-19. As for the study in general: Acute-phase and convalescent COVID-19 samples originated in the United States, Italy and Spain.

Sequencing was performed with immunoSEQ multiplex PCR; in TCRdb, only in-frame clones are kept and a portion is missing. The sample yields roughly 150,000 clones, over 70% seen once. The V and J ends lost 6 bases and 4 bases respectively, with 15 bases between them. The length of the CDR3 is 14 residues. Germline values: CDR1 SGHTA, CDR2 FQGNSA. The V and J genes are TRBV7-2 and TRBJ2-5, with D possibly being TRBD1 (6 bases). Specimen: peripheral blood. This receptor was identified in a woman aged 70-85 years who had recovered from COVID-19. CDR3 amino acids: CASSARGSGETQYF. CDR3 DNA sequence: TGTGCCAGCAGTGCCAGGGGTTCCGGAGAGACCCAGTACTTC. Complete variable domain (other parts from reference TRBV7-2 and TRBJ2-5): GAGVSQSPSNKVTEKGKDVELRCDPISGHTALYWYRQSLGQGLEFLIYFQGNSAPDKSGLPSDRFSAERTGGSVSTLTIQRTQQEDSAVYLCASSARGSGETQYFGPGTRLLVL.